Below, 26 T cell receptor beta chains from the same sample are listed, as sequenced in a study of vaccination effects on CD4 cells after COVID-19. These receptors' antigens are unknown. Some clones are missing from TCRdb's copy, which holds only in-frame ones; the method was immunoSEQ multiplex PCR. The repertoire has about 30,000 clones, roughly four fifths of them found once; the top ten carry approximately 15%. Antigen-specific CD4+ T cells were expanded with viral peptide pools in the ViraFEST assay before sequencing. Scientists isolated CD4+ T cells after a roughly 10-day culture period ended. Every participant took two doses of the BNT162b2 or mRNA-1273 vaccine. Specimen: CD4+ T cells from PBMCs cultured with HCoV-229E spike peptides, collected after COVID-19 vaccination. These receptors all stem from a human donor who received a COVID-19 vaccine.

The rearrangement links TRBV4-1 to TRBJ2-7; perhaps TRBD2 as D (6 bases). The CDR3 covers 15 residues. V shed 0 bases and J shed 3 bases, with 12 bases lying between them. Germline CDR1 and CDR2: MGHRA and YSYEKL. As DNA, the CDR3 is TGCGCCAGCAGCCAAGATACTGGGGGGATCTACGAGCAGTACTTC. Translated, it gives CASSQDTGGIYEQYF.

This clone is a singleton in its sample. The rearrangement joins TRBV5-1 to TRBJ2-7; D might be TRBD2 (5 bases). The germline V gene has CDR1 SGHRS and CDR2 YFSETQ. Trimming pared 1 base from V and 4 bases from J, leaving 6 bases between. The length of the CDR3 is 12 residues. CDR3 bases: TGCGCCAGCAGCTTGAGCGGATACGAGCAGTACTTC. Its protein is CASSLSGYEQYF.

This clone was seen just once. This rearrangement joins TRBV4-1 to TRBJ1-1; D is unresolved. Trimming pared 1 base from V and 3 bases from J, leaving 9 bases between. CDR1 MGHRA and CDR2 YSYEKL come from the germline V gene. The CDR3 contains 14 residues. The CDR3 is CASSQVGSDTEAFF. CDR3 nucleotides: TGCGCCAGCAGCCAAGTGGGCAGCGACACTGAAGCTTTCTTT.

This chain connects TRBV21-1 to TRBJ2-7; TRBD2, the table's D call, was not compared with the DNA. TRBV21-1 is a pseudogene segment. The CDR3 spans 14 residues. CDR3 DNA: TGTGCCAGCAGCCATCAGCTAGTCTGGTACGAGCAGTACTTC. It specifies CASSHQLVWYEQYF.

The chain couples TRBV18 to TRBJ1-1; 9 bases line up with TRBD1. Per the germline V gene, CDR1 is KGHSH and CDR2 is LQKENI. The CDR3 spans 14 residues. J lost 7 bases, V lost 0 bases, and 3 bases had no gene match. The DNA of the CDR3 is TGTGCCAGCTCACCACCGGGGACAGGGTTTGAAGCTTTCTTT. Encoded protein: CASSPPGTGFEAFF.

In DNA form, the CDR3 reads TGTGCCAGCAGTCGGGACATCAATCAGCCCCAGCATTTT. It is translated as CASSRDINQPQHF. The chain is built from TRBV5-8 and TRBJ1-5, with D maybe TRBD1 (6 bases). Trimming cost V 5 bases and J 3 bases, with 9 bases left between them. The CDR3 covers 13 residues. Looked up from germline, CDR1 is SGHTS and CDR2 is YDEGEE.

This chain joins TRBV9 and TRBJ2-2; 10 bases fit TRBD2. The CDR3 has 16 amino acids. V trimming: 3 bases; J trimming: 1 base; junction bases outside the gene matches: 3. Germline V gene lookup returns CDR1 SGDLS and CDR2 YYNGEE. The CDR3 protein is CASSDLAGVNTGELFF. In DNA form, the CDR3 reads TGTGCCAGCAGCGACCTAGCGGGGGTGAACACCGGGGAGCTGTTTTTT.

The J gene is TRBJ1-6, the V gene TRBV5-4; D gene unclear. The V and J ends lost 2 bases and 9 bases respectively, with 6 bases between them. CDR1 and CDR2 from the germline V gene are SGHNT and YYREEE (reference sequence). The CDR3 length is 12 residues. The DNA for the CDR3 is TGTGCCAGCAGCTTCGACGTTTCACCCCTCCACTTT. Residues: CASSFDVSPLHF.

This clone was observed once. J is TRBJ2-5 and V is TRBV7-9; maybe TRBD1 (6 bases). The germline gives CDR1 SEHNR, CDR2 FQNEAQ (reference sequence). The CDR3 runs 14 residues. Trimming pared 5 bases from V and 5 bases from J, leaving 15 bases between. The CDR3 DNA sequence: TGTGCCAGCAGCGACCCCAGGGGTAGGGAGACCCAGTACTTC. It codes for CASSDPRGRETQYF.

The chain employs TRBV7-9 and TRBJ2-5; D possibly corresponds to TRBD1 (5 bases). Germline values: CDR1 SEHNR, CDR2 FQNEAQ (reference sequence). CDR3 length: 14 residues. V dropped 5 bases and J dropped 1 base, with 11 bases sitting between them. The CDR3: CASSARTFQETQYF. The CDR3, as DNA: TGTGCCAGCAGCGCACGGACATTCCAAGAGACCCAGTACTTC.

The V call is TRBV3-1 (or the pseudogene TRBV3-2), the J call TRBJ1-2; no firm D call. This CDR3 has 11 amino acids. Germline CDR1 is LGHDT and CDR2 is YNNKEL (reference sequence). Deletions cut 2 bases from V and 4 bases from J, with 2 bases between. The CDR3 nucleotides are TGTGCCAGCAGCCAAAGCTATGGCTACACCTTC. Residues: CASSQSYGYTF.

The gene calls are TRBV29-1 and TRBJ2-1, with 7 bases matching TRBD2. The germline V gene encodes CDR1 SQVTM and CDR2 ANQGSEA. The CDR3 totals 18 residues. The V and J ends lost 3 bases and 2 bases, in that order; junction bases with no gene match: 16. CDR3 DNA: TGCAGCGTTGATGAACTAGCGACCCACCCCCACACCTACAATGAGCAGTTCTTC. It yields the protein CSVDELATHPHTYNEQFF.

The DNA for the CDR3 is TGTGCCAGCAGTTATTCCGGCAGGGTCTCTGGAAACACCATATATTTT. This codes for CASSYSGRVSGNTIYF. V is TRBV6-5 and J is TRBJ1-3; TRBD1 might be the D (5 bases). This CDR3 is 16 amino acids long. CDR1 MNHEY and CDR2 SVGAGI come from the germline V gene. V was pared by 3 bases and J by 0 bases, with 12 bases between.

In regard to this clone: The sample contains more than one DNA sequence encoding this CDR3. V gene TRBV18 combines with J gene TRBJ2-5, with 11 bases lining up with TRBD2. The CDR3 runs to 15 residues. V shed 0 bases and J 3 bases; nucleotides not matched to a gene: 0. CDR1 is KGHSH, CDR2 LQKENI, per germline. The CDR3 DNA follows: TGTGCCAGCTCACCACCGGGACTAGCGGAAGAGACCCAGTACTTC. This gives the protein CASSPPGLAEETQYF.

V usage is TRBV4-1 and J usage is TRBJ2-1; 7 bases map to TRBD2. The CDR3 covers 13 residues. Losses at the gene ends were 3 bases for V and 9 bases for J; bases not matched to a gene: 5. The germline V gene encodes CDR1 MGHRA and CDR2 YSYEKL. CDR3 nucleotide sequence: TGCGCCAGCAGCCATACAGCGGGGTCTGAGCAGTTCTTC. Protein product: CASSHTAGSEQFF.

The chain recombines TRBV18 with TRBJ2-7, with 7 bases matching TRBD2. CDR3 length equals 12 residues. Trimming at V came to 8 bases and at J to 3 bases, leaving 4 bases not matched to a gene. Germline assignment: CDR1 KGHSH and CDR2 LQKENI. CDR3 in DNA: TGTGCCAGCGGGGAGGGTCGCTACGAGCAGTACTTC. Protein: CASGEGRYEQYF.

The chain employs TRBV15 and TRBJ1-5; TRBD1 agrees at 7 bases. Germline V lookup: CDR1 LNHNV, CDR2 YYDKDF (reference sequence). The CDR3 is made up of 15 amino acids. V was pared by 1 base and J by 4 bases, with 4 bases of the junction left unmatched. Written as DNA, the CDR3 is TGTGCCACCAGCAGAGGCGGGACAGTTAATCAGCCCCAGCATTTT. This gives the protein CATSRGGTVNQPQHF. Filled out from reference TRBV15 and TRBJ1-5, the complete variable domain reads DAMVIQNPRYQVTQFGKPVTLSCSQTLNHNVMYWYQQKSSQAPKLLFHYYDKDFNNEADTPDNFQSRRPNTSFCFLDIRSPGLGDTAMYLCATSRGGTVNQPQHFGDGTRLSIL.

This chain joins TRBV4-1 and TRBJ2-7, with a tentative D call TRBD1 (5 bases). V shed 1 base and J shed 6 bases, with 19 bases lying between them. Germline CDR1 reads MGHRA; CDR2 reads YSYEKL. The CDR3 consists of 16 residues. DNA for the CDR3: TGCGCCAGCAGCCAAGTGCCAGGGCCTCTCGTGTCCGAGCAGTACTTC. Translating it yields CASSQVPGPLVSEQYF.

This clone has just one count. The rearrangement uses TRBV7-8 and TRBJ2-5; D is perhaps TRBD1 (7 bases). Germline V gene data show CDR1 as SGHVS and CDR2 as FQNEAQ. Trimming left V 5 bases short and J 6 bases short, with 13 bases between. CDR3 length equals 13 residues. The CDR3 reads CASSPGDSQTQYF. The DNA for the CDR3 is TGTGCCAGCAGCCCGGGGGACAGCCAGACCCAGTACTTC.

This chain uses TRBV27 with TRBJ2-7; TRBD2 agrees at 7 bases. The CDR3 is 13 amino acids. Per germline, CDR1 MNHEY and CDR2 SMNVEV (reference sequence). The trim removed 2 bases at V and 3 bases at J, leaving 1 base unmatched. The DNA for the CDR3 is TGTGCCAGCAGTTTAAGGGAGGGCTACGAGCAGTACTTC. This sequence encodes CASSLREGYEQYF.

This clone was found a few times. This chain joins TRBV19 and TRBJ1-4, with D maybe TRBD1 (6 bases). The CDR3 covers 13 residues. Germline loops: CDR1 LNHDA, CDR2 SQIVND (reference sequence). CDR3 DNA sequence: TGTGCTACGAAATTAAGGGGGGGGGAAAAACTGTTTTTT. This sequence encodes CATKLRGGEKLFF.

This chain connects TRBV19 to TRBJ2-5, with TRBD2 matching over 13 bases. V lost 7 bases, J lost 5 bases, and 13 bases stayed unmatched. The CDR3 is 17 residues long. Germline CDR1 reads LNHDA; CDR2 reads SQIVND (reference sequence). DNA for the CDR3: TGTGCCAGTACCCGGACTAGCGGGAGAGGGGTGGCGGAGACCCAGTACTTC. Translating it yields CASTRTSGRGVAETQYF.

The V gene is TRBV21-1, the J gene TRBJ1-1; the tabulated D call, TRBD1, remains unverified against the DNA. TRBV21-1 is recorded as a pseudogene. The CDR3 contains 17 residues. The CDR3 spells CASSMFRDRGVWTEAFF. In nucleotides, the CDR3 is TGTGCCAGCAGCATGTTCCGAGACAGGGGAGTATGGACTGAAGCTTTCTTT.

The V call is TRBV24-1, the J call TRBJ1-5; 8 nucleotides align to TRBD1. Trimming took 3 bases from V and 7 from J; bases not matched to a gene: 10. The CDR3 totals 16 residues. Germline-derived CDR1 and CDR2 are KGHDR and SFDVKD. CDR3 nucleotide sequence: TGTGCCACCAGTGATGGCGGACAGGGACGCGGGCAGCCCCAGCATTTT. It encodes CATSDGGQGRGQPQHF.

The chain is built from TRBV6-5 and TRBJ1-5, with 10 bases aligning to TRBD1. The CDR3 consists of 14 residues. Germline CDR1 MNHEY, CDR2 SVGAGI. The junction had 7 bases not matched to a gene; V was cut back by 10 bases and J by 4 bases. The CDR3 region is CATSGTGENQPQHF. In DNA, the CDR3 is TGTGCCACCTCCGGGACAGGGGAGAATCAGCCCCAGCATTTT.

This clone has more than one count but fewer than ten. The chain recombines TRBV6-5 with TRBJ1-2, with D perhaps matching TRBD1 (6 bases). The CDR3 extends over 13 amino acids. V gave up 6 bases and J gave up 6 bases, with 14 bases separating them. Germline loops: CDR1 MNHEY, CDR2 SVGAGI. For the CDR3, the DNA is TGTGCCAGCAGGTCCCAGGGGTTGAATGGCTACACCTTC. This translates into CASRSQGLNGYTF.